This T cell receptor (beta chain) was sequenced during a study of blood T cell repertoires in COVID-19. This CDR3 contains 16 residues. Germline CDR1 and CDR2: ENHRY and SYGVKD. The V and J ends lost 2 bases and 4 bases, in that order; junction bases with no gene match: 7. Sequencing used immunoSEQ multiplex PCR; TCRdb keeps in-frame clones, though not all of them. The sample holds approximately 240,000 clones, about 93% seen once. The chain recombines TRBV10-3 with TRBJ1-5; TRBD1 matches 8 bases. This receptor was identified in a woman aged 18-30 years who had recovered from COVID-19. Sequenced: PBMCs or T cells enriched from blood (not recorded which). CDR3 residues: CAISEREGTGNQPQHF. In nucleotides, the CDR3 is TGTGCCATCAGTGAGAGGGAAGGGACAGGAAATCAGCCCCAGCATTTT.